A selection of T cell receptor beta chains follows, all from one sample in a study of OX40 agonist ivuxolimab in advanced cancers. TCRdb keeps only in-frame clones here, not all; method: immunoSEQ multiplex PCR. The data show around 53,000 clones, 85% to 90% seen once. The sequences come from CD4+ or CD8+ T cells sorted from blood, collected in a trial of the OX40 agonist ivuxolimab. Receptors were obtained from an adult with an advanced solid tumor such as melanoma, head and neck, liver or kidney cancer. The CDR3 runs from the conserved cysteine through the conserved F or W.

v_call	j_call	cdr3_aa
TRBV5-4	TRBJ1-1	CASSLARLGEAFF
TRBV27	TRBJ2-7	CASSSSGQGSGEQYF
TRBV27	TRBJ1-4	CASSFDSTNEKLFF
TRBV7-8	TRBJ2-5	CASSLVLSRDTETQYF
TRBV10-3	TRBJ2-2	CAISDRQGGQDGELFF
TRBV5-8	TRBJ2-1	CASSLVWTGGFYNEQFF
TRBV14	TRBJ1-1	CASSQEQGASEAFF
TRBV19	TRBJ1-1	CASSIDRNTEAFF
TRBV7-6	TRBJ2-2	CASSLRPHGNTGELFF
TRBV9	TRBJ2-7	CASSVDNGGEQYF
TRBV6-5	TRBJ1-1	CAVRAVGTEAFF
TRBV5-6	TRBJ1-1	CASSLAGEVVAFF
TRBV7-9	TRBJ1-2	CASSPPALSGYTF
TRBV11-3	TRBJ2-5	CASSPGTGEETQYF
TRBV30	TRBJ2-7	CAWSAVVGSISRHEQYF
TRBV29-1	TRBJ1-1	CSGGNRAEAFF
TRBV6-4	TRBJ2-7	CASGRLVGEQYF
TRBV5-1	TRBJ2-7	CASSLGTGTIYEQYF
TRBV15	TRBJ2-1	CATRLGGSSYNEQFF
TRBV5-1	TRBJ2-1	CASSLASQGTYNEQFF
TRBV7-2	TRBJ1-3	CASSPVGTVGNTIYF
TRBV30	TRBJ2-2	CAWGGTGRVAFTGELFF
TRBV19	TRBJ1-4	CASTTGTVATNEKLFF
TRBV28	TRBJ2-7	CASSYTGQDAYEQYF
TRBV18	TRBJ2-5	CASSPPEQGQETQYF
TRBV2	TRBJ2-6	CASSGQGSSGANVLTF
TRBV5-5	TRBJ1-1	CASSFGRDTEAFF
TRBV5-4	TRBJ2-7	CASSPGQTPLIRYF
TRBV10-2	TRBJ1-1	CASSDSRTGRNEAFF
TRBV7-2	TRBJ1-1	CASSLTGQVKAFF
TRBV30	TRBJ1-1	CAWSVGGGNTEAFF
TRBV10-1	TRBJ2-3	CASSEVMGTSTDTQYF
TRBV27	TRBJ2-6	CASSLPRAGIGGANVLTF
TRBV5-4	TRBJ1-1	CASSLPKTGTEAFF
TRBV6-1	TRBJ1-1	CASSEEGNTEAFF
TRBV18	TRBJ1-2	CASSPYITRGDYGYTF
TRBV10-3	TRBJ2-3	CAIMRASGGAGADTQYF
TRBV9	TRBJ2-5	CASSVARTGLQETQYF
TRBV7-9	TRBJ1-6	CASSLDGNSPLHF
TRBV10-1	TRBJ2-1	CASSESGGAYNEQFF
TRBV27	TRBJ2-3	CASSLIGQRLTDTQYF
TRBV5-6	TRBJ2-7	CASSSTSYEQYF
TRBV18	TRBJ1-1	CASSSRQTGSDTEAFF
TRBV5-1	TRBJ2-2	CASSFNPGQATGELFF
TRBV25-1	TRBJ2-7	CASSDARSSEQYF
TRBV7-9	TRBJ1-2	CASSSKEGAGRKANYGYTF
TRBV5-1	TRBJ2-3	CASSLLGVTDTQYF
TRBV15	TRBJ2-3	CATRGPRTDTQYF
TRBV9	TRBJ2-3	CASSVVERGVEIVPQYF
TRBV29-1	TRBJ2-7	CSVPGTGYEQYF
TRBV7-3	TRBJ1-1	CASSPGTELNTEAFF
TRBV6-6	TRBJ1-5	CASGKEPHSNQPQHF
TRBV4-2	TRBJ2-1	CASSQEGSYNEQFF
TRBV5-1	TRBJ1-4	CASSLQGEKLFF
TRBV11-3	TRBJ2-1	CASSLDRQLDEQFF
TRBV7-9	TRBJ2-2	CASSSTWTSGGPATGELFF
TRBV6-6	TRBJ2-1	CASSYEGGDNEQFF
TRBV7-9	TRBJ1-1	CASSSGGSGLSNTEAFF
TRBV27	TRBJ2-5	CASSTFRLAGVETQYF
TRBV18	TRBJ2-3	CASSPGDTDTQYF